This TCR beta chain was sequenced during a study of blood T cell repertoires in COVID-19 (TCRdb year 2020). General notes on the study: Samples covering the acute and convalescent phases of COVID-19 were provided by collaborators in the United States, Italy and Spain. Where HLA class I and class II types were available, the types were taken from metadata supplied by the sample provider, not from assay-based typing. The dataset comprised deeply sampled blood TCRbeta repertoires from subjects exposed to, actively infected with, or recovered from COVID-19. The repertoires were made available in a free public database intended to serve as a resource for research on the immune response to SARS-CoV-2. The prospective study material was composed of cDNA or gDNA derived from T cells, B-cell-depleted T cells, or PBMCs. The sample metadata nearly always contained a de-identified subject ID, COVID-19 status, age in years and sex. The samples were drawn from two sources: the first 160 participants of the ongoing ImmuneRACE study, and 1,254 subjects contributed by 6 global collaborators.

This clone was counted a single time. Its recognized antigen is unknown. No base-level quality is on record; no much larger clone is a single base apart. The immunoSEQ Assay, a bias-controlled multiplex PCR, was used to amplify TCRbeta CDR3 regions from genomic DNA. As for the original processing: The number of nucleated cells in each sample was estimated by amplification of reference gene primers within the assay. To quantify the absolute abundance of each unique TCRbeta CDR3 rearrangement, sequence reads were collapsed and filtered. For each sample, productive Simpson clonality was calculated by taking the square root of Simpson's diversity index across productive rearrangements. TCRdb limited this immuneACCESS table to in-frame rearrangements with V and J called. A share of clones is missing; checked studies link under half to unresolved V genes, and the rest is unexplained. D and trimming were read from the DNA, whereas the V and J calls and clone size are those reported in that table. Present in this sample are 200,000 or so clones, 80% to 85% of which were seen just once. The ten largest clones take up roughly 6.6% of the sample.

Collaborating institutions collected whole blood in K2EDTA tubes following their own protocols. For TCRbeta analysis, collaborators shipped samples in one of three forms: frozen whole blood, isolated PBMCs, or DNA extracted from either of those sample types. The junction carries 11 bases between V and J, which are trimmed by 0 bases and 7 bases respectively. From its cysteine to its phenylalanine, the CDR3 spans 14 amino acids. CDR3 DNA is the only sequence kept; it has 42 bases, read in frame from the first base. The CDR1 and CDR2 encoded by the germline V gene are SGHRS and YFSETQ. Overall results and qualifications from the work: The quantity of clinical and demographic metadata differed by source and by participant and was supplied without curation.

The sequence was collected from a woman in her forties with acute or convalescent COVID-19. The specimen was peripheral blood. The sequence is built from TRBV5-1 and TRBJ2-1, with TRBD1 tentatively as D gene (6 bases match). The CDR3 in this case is CASSLGQVRNEQFF. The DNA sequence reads TGCGCCAGCAGCTTGGGACAGGTTAGGAATGAGCAGTTCTTC.